These 25 T cell receptor beta chains were sequenced from one sample in a study of cytomegalovirus exposure and HLA in healthy donors. The data were produced by immunoSEQ multiplex PCR, yet TCRdb's version contains in-frame clones alone and is incomplete. Of approximately 300,000 clones in the sample, roughly 88% were seen once. Sequencing was performed on PBMCs. The receptors were sampled from a woman aged 18-29 years in good health and CMV-seronegative.

The chain couples TRBV5-1 to TRBJ2-5; D unclear. V was clipped by 4 bases and J by 3 bases, with 10 bases between them. The CDR3 loop spans 13 amino acids. Germline CDR1 reads SGHRS; CDR2 reads YFSETQ. For the CDR3, the DNA is TGCGCCAGCAGCGGCCAAGACAAAGAGACCCAGTACTTC. Translated: CASSGQDKETQYF.

This sequence joins TRBV9 and TRBJ1-2; TRBD1 might be the D (5 bases). This CDR3 comprises 14 residues. V shed 0 bases and J shed 2 bases, with 8 bases lying between them. CDR1 and CDR2 from the germline V gene are SGDLS and YYNGEE. CDR3 sequence: CASSVAGENYGYTF. The CDR3 DNA is TGTGCCAGCAGCGTAGCGGGGGAGAACTATGGCTACACCTTC.

The chain has TRBV5-1 and TRBJ1-1; possible D gene TRBD1, 6 bases. V was shortened by 0 bases and J by 10 bases, with 10 bases between the two germline ends. The CDR3 has 12 amino acids. CDR1 and CDR2 from the germline V gene are SGHRS and YFSETQ. CDR3 region: CASSLATGRAFF. The CDR3 DNA follows: TGCGCCAGCAGCTTGGCCACAGGGCGAGCTTTCTTT. Full variable domain (outside the CDR3, taken from reference TRBV5-1 and TRBJ1-1): KAGVTQTPRYLIKTRGQQVTLSCSPISGHRSVSWYQQTPGQGLQFLFEYFSETQRNKGNFPGRFSGRQFSNSRSEMNVSTLELGDSALYLCASSLATGRAFFGQGTRLTVV.

This chain joins TRBV27 and TRBJ2-5, with TRBD1 identical over 8 bases. Germline-derived CDR1 and CDR2 are MNHEY and SMNVEV (reference sequence). Trimming removed 7 bases from V and 2 bases from J; junction bases left unmatched: 6. The CDR3 consists of 14 residues. CDR3 DNA sequence: TGTGCCAGCACCGGGACAGGTGATCAAGAGACCCAGTACTTC. This sequence encodes CASTGTGDQETQYF.

This rearrangement joins TRBV7-2 to TRBJ2-3, with no clear D. The V gene's germline CDR1 is SGHTA and CDR2 FQGNSA. V lost 4 bases and J 0 bases, leaving 11 bases between the germline ends. This CDR3 comprises 15 residues. The CDR3 spells CASSSEYSSTDTQYF. The CDR3 nucleotides read TGTGCCAGCAGCTCGGAGTATTCTAGCACAGATACGCAGTATTTT.

Concerning this clone: One end of the junction is discordant with germline, which a read error may explain. The chain couples TRBV7-7 to TRBJ2-7, with D maybe TRBD1 (5 bases). This CDR3 has 15 residues. Germline CDR1 and CDR2: SSHAT and FNYEAQ (reference sequence). This CDR3 is CASSSPPAADSEQYF. CDR3 sequence (DNA): TGTGCTAGCAGCTCCCCTCCGGCAGCCGACAGTGAGCAGTACTTC.

The V call is TRBV10-3, the J call TRBJ2-7, with D possibly matching TRBD1 (5 bases). Trimming took 7 bases from V and 4 from J, leaving 14 bases between them. CDR3 length: 13 residues. Germline values: CDR1 ENHRY, CDR2 SYGVKD. The CDR3 spells CAITQGPGYEQYF. CDR3 bases: TGTGCCATCACCCAGGGTCCTGGGTACGAGCAGTACTTC.

V and J are TRBV5-6 and TRBJ2-7, with 7 bases that match TRBD1. Trimming took 3 bases from V and 4 from J; bases not matched to a gene: 7. Germline V CDR1 and CDR2: SGHDT, YYEEEE. The CDR3 sequence is 14 residues long. CDR3 nucleotides: TGTGCCAGCAGCTCGCCGGGACAGTCTTACGAGCAGTACTTC. It translates to CASSSPGQSYEQYF.

The rearrangement joins TRBV11-2 to TRBJ2-3; perhaps TRBD2 as D (5 bases). This CDR3 region has 15 residues. Germline CDR1 and CDR2: SGHAT and FQNNGV. Trimming left V 1 base short and J 4 bases short, with 12 bases between. The CDR3 here is CASSLGWESSDTQYF. The CDR3 nucleotides are TGTGCCAGCAGCTTAGGGTGGGAGTCCTCAGATACGCAGTATTTT.

With respect to this clone: Additional DNA sequences in this sample encode the identical CDR3. This chain connects TRBV7-9 to TRBJ1-5, with 7 nucleotides matching TRBD1. The V and J ends lost 1 base and 5 bases, in that order; junction bases with no gene match: 2. Germline V CDR1 and CDR2: SEHNR, FQNEAQ (reference sequence). The CDR3 extends over 14 amino acids. In nucleotides, the CDR3 is TGTGCCAGCAGCTTAGGACAGGGAGATCAGCCCCAGCATTTT. It specifies CASSLGQGDQPQHF.

The rearrangement uses TRBV19 and TRBJ2-1; a possible D gene is TRBD2 (6 bases). The CDR3 spans 15 residues. Germline V gene lookup returns CDR1 LNHDA and CDR2 SQIVND (reference sequence). Trimming removed 6 bases from V and 8 bases from J, with 20 bases in between. CDR3 region: CASRNTGTGVYEQFF. The CDR3 nucleotides are TGTGCCAGTAGAAATACCGGGACGGGGGTCTATGAGCAGTTCTTC.

The chain is built from TRBV29-1 and TRBJ2-7, with 10 nucleotides matching TRBD1. The CDR3 extends over 13 amino acids. CDR1 is SQVTM, CDR2 ANQGSEA, per germline. With 6 bases clipped from V and 6 bases from J, the junction kept 8 bases outside the gene matches. CDR3 DNA: TGCAGCGTGCTCGGACAGGGGGAGGGCGAGCAGTACTTC. Its translation is CSVLGQGEGEQYF.

The V and J genes are TRBV6-5 and TRBJ1-2; 8 bases are shared with TRBD1. Germline V gene sequence: CDR1 MNHEY, CDR2 SVGAGI. This CDR3 contains 15 residues. V was pared by 6 bases and J by 0 bases, with 6 bases of the junction left unmatched. The CDR3 loop is CASRYRGLANYGYTF. DNA of the CDR3: TGTGCCAGCAGATACAGGGGGTTAGCTAACTATGGCTACACCTTC.

The table lists this clone with a count of one. The chain couples TRBV6-5 to TRBJ1-5; 8 nucleotides line up with TRBD1. The CDR3 has 15 residues. V was pared by 6 bases and J by 7 bases, with 11 bases of the junction left unmatched. The V gene's germline CDR1 is MNHEY and CDR2 SVGAGI. The CDR3: CASRTAAGGSQPQHF. In DNA form, the CDR3 reads TGTGCCAGCAGGACGGCGGCAGGGGGCAGCCAGCCCCAGCATTTT.

The chain couples TRBV6-4 to TRBJ2-7; 7 positions agree with TRBD2. With V trimmed by 10 bases and J by 0 bases, 18 bases remained unmatched. Germline values: CDR1 MRHNA, CDR2 SNTAGT. This CDR3 has 17 residues. The CDR3 loop is CAIYKQRLAKSSYEQYF. CDR3 nucleotide sequence: TGTGCCATCTATAAACAGCGACTAGCCAAGTCCTCCTACGAGCAGTACTTC.

This chain uses TRBV9 with TRBJ2-2, with 8 positions matching TRBD2. The junction had 4 bases not matched to a gene; V was cut back by 0 bases and J by 3 bases. Germline V gives CDR1 SGDLS, CDR2 YYNGEE. The CDR3 sequence is 16 residues long. The CDR3 DNA sequence: TGTGCCAGCAGCGTAGCGCCAGCGGGAGACACCGGGGAGCTGTTTTTT. Translating gives CASSVAPAGDTGELFF.

The rearrangement links TRBV6-5 to TRBJ1-5; D may be TRBD1 (6 bases). Germline CDR1 reads MNHEY; CDR2 reads SVGAGI. V was cut by 0 bases and J by 7 bases, with 13 bases left in between. The CDR3 has 15 residues. The CDR3 region has the DNA TGTGCCAGCAGTTACTCGGGGGGGCGTGAGCAGCCCCAGCATTTT. This sequence encodes CASSYSGGREQPQHF.

The rearrangement uses TRBV7-6 and TRBJ2-3; 10 bases agree with TRBD2. CDR3 length: 20 residues. With 1 base clipped from V and 1 base from J, the junction kept 14 bases outside the gene matches. Germline CDR1 is SGHVS and CDR2 is FNYEAQ. The CDR3 DNA reads TGTGCCAGCAGCTTAGTCCACCAGGGGCTAGCGGGAGAACGCACAGATACGCAGTATTTT. Translation: CASSLVHQGLAGERTDTQYF. Using reference TRBV7-6 and TRBJ2-3 for the parts outside the CDR3, the full variable domain is GAGVSQSPRYKVTKRGQDVALRCDPISGHVSLYWYRQALGQGPEFLTYFNYEAQQDKSGLPNDRFSAERPEGSISTLTIQRTEQRDSAMYRCASSLVHQGLAGERTDTQYFGPGTRLTVL.

The CDR3 region has the DNA TGCGCCAGCAGTACGGGACAGCTAGCAACTAATGAAAAACTGTTTTTT. Amino acids: CASSTGQLATNEKLFF. This chain uses TRBV5-1 with TRBJ1-4; TRBD1 agrees at 7 bases. Germline CDR1 SGHRS, CDR2 YFSETQ. The length of the CDR3 is 16 residues. V was clipped by 5 bases and J by 0 bases; unmatched bases: 7. The full variable domain, rest sourced from reference TRBV5-1 and TRBJ1-4, is KAGVTQTPRYLIKTRGQQVTLSCSPISGHRSVSWYQQTPGQGLQFLFEYFSETQRNKGNFPGRFSGRQFSNSRSEMNVSTLELGDSALYLCASSTGQLATNEKLFFGSGTQLSVL.

The chain employs TRBV6-5 and TRBJ1-2; perhaps TRBD1 as D (5 bases). Germline assignment: CDR1 MNHEY and CDR2 SVGAGI. The V end lost 2 bases, the J end lost 4 bases, and 11 bases lay between the germline ends. This CDR3 contains 14 residues. The CDR3 nucleotides are TGTGCCAGCAGTTACGGGCAGGGCGCCTATGGCTACACCTTC. This codes for CASSYGQGAYGYTF.

The V and J genes are TRBV19 and TRBJ2-1; D is unresolved. V gave up 7 bases and J gave up 8 bases, with 18 bases separating them. Looked up from germline, CDR1 is LNHDA and CDR2 is SQIVND (reference sequence). The length of the CDR3 is 14 residues. This CDR3 reads CASTPVSGFHEQFF. CDR3 DNA sequence: TGTGCCAGTACCCCTGTATCCGGTTTCCATGAGCAGTTCTTC.

In its sample, this clone was seen once. The chain employs TRBV4-1 and TRBJ1-2; 7 bases agree with TRBD1. There are 17 residues in the CDR3. The V segment lost 2 bases and the J segment 8 bases; nucleotides outside the gene matches: 17. Per the germline V gene, CDR1 is MGHRA and CDR2 is YSYEKL. CDR3 nucleotides: TGCGCCAGCAGCCAAACCTCTGCAGGGGGACAGTCTTTCGGCTACACCTTC. It codes for CASSQTSAGGQSFGYTF.

This clone was seen only once. The rearrangement uses TRBV5-4 and TRBJ2-1, with TRBD1 matching 7 bases. The ends lost 4 bases at V and 4 bases at J; junction bases unmatched: 5. This CDR3 has 14 amino acids. Germline lookup yields CDR1 SGHNT and CDR2 YYREEE (reference sequence). The CDR3 nucleotides read TGTGCCAGCAGCAACCGGGACAGTTACAATGAGCAGTTCTTC. Amino acids: CASSNRDSYNEQFF.

V gene TRBV19 combines with J gene TRBJ2-6; D is unclear. CDR3 length: 13 amino acids. V dropped 7 bases and J dropped 4 bases, with 8 bases sitting between them. Germline V gene sequence: CDR1 LNHDA, CDR2 SQIVND (reference sequence). CDR3 residues: CASTVLGANVLTF. The CDR3 nucleotides read TGTGCCAGTACCGTCCTCGGGGCCAACGTCCTGACTTTC.

CDR3 nucleotides: TGTGCCAGCAGTTACCAGCGATCGATCAACACTGAAGCTTTCTTT. This sequence encodes CASSYQRSINTEAFF. The chain employs TRBV6-5 and TRBJ1-1; no firm D call. V lost 2 bases to trimming and J lost 2 bases, with 12 bases between them. CDR3 length equals 15 residues. CDR1 is MNHEY, CDR2 SVGAGI, per germline.